This T cell receptor beta chain emerged from a study of T cell responses to AZD1222 COVID-19 vaccine. The study's findings and limits: Repertoire sampling was restricted to post-peak T cell response timepoints. Receipt of two AZD1222 doses was followed by a rise in Spike-specific TCR breadth and depth. The donors showed a predominance of white British ancestry and of females, with possible underestimation of clonal diversity.

Assay used: immunoSEQ multiplex PCR; TCRdb lists only in-frame clones, some missing. The data contain some 150,000 clones, around 89% of them seen just once; the ten biggest clones take up approximately 2.1%. The CDR3 is made up of 13 amino acids. CDR1 is MGHDK, CDR2 SYGVNS, per germline. V gave up 6 bases and J gave up 6 bases; unmatched junction bases: 6. Details on this clone: Its antigen is still unknown.

This TCR derives from an adult in good health. The sample in question was peripheral blood, obtained on day 0 of AZD1222 vaccination. V gene TRBV25-1 combines with J gene TRBJ2-5; 8 bases align to TRBD2. For the CDR3, the DNA is TGTGCCAGCAGAACGGGGGGGGAGAAGACCCAGTACTTC. Amino acids: CASRTGGEKTQYF.